The 14 T cell receptor beta chains in this list originate from one sample, sequenced in a study of T cell responses to AZD1222 COVID-19 vaccine. Only in-frame clones appear in the TCRdb table, and some are missing; sequencing was by immunoSEQ multiplex PCR. The sample holds approximately 260,000 clones, roughly 93% seen once. The specimen comprised peripheral blood, sampled on day 0 of AZD1222 vaccination. The receptor source for this set is an adult in good health.

The chain links TRBV28 to TRBJ1-6; D remains ambiguous. The germline V and J ends were trimmed by 8 bases and 0 bases, with 8 bases remaining between them. The germline V gene has CDR1 MDHEN and CDR2 SYDVKM. This CDR3 has 14 amino acids. CDR3 loop: CASSLPSYNSPLHF. CDR3 nucleotides: TGTGCCAGCTCCCTCCCCTCCTATAATTCACCCCTCCACTTT.

Only one count was recorded for this clone. CDR3 sequence (DNA): TGTGCCAGCAGCCAAGCTGGACTAGCGGCCTACGAGCAGTACTTC. This codes for CASSQAGLAAYEQYF. The V gene is TRBV4-2, the J gene TRBJ2-7; 10 bases line up with TRBD2. Germline CDR1 is LGHNA and CDR2 is YNFKEQ. Trimming at V came to 1 base and at J to 2 bases, leaving 2 bases not matched to a gene. This CDR3 is 15 amino acids long.

The chain has TRBV27 and TRBJ1-5, with 9 bases identical to TRBD1. Germline CDR1 MNHEY, CDR2 SMNVEV (reference sequence). The CDR3 runs to 17 residues. With 2 bases clipped from V and 7 bases from J, the junction kept 12 bases outside the gene matches. The CDR3 DNA reads TGTGCCAGCAGTTTAACCCTTCCGGGACAGGGTTGGCAGCCCCAGCATTTT. As protein: CASSLTLPGQGWQPQHF.

This clone has just one count. The V and J genes are TRBV5-1 and TRBJ1-6; D remains ambiguous. Germline loops: CDR1 SGHRS, CDR2 YFSETQ. This CDR3 is 15 amino acids long. V lost 4 bases and J lost 8, with 16 bases in between. CDR3: CASSQMGSGDSPLHF. CDR3 DNA: TGCGCCAGCAGCCAGATGGGTTCAGGTGATTCACCCCTCCACTTT.

V usage is TRBV28 and J usage is TRBJ2-5; possibly TRBD2 for D (6 bases). The germline V gene encodes CDR1 MDHEN and CDR2 SYDVKM. The CDR3 totals 15 residues. Deletions cut 7 bases from V and 4 bases from J, with 19 bases between. The CDR3 here is CASTTPGGRVETQYF. For the CDR3, the DNA is TGTGCCAGCACCACCCCCGGGGGTAGGGTAGAGACCCAGTACTTC. Variable domain in full (rest from reference TRBV28 and TRBJ2-5): DVKVTQSSRYLVKRTGEKVFLECVQDMDHENMFWYRQDPGLGLRLIYFSYDVKMKEKGDIPEGYSVSREKKERFSLILESASTNQTSMYLCASTTPGGRVETQYFGPGTRLLVL.

The chain recombines TRBV5-6 with TRBJ1-5, with 9 bases that match TRBD1. The V segment lost 4 bases and the J segment 7 bases; nucleotides outside the gene matches: 3. CDR3 size: 13 residues. From germline, CDR1 is SGHDT and CDR2 YYEEEE. CDR3 DNA: TGTGCCAGCAGCGAGACAGGGGGACAGCCCCAGCATTTT. Translated, it gives CASSETGGQPQHF.

The V gene is TRBV5-8, the J gene TRBJ2-7, with D possibly being TRBD2 (6 bases). There are 14 residues in the CDR3. Germline V gene lookup returns CDR1 SGHTS and CDR2 YDEGEE. Trimming took 2 bases from V and 6 from J, leaving 15 bases between them. In nucleotides, the CDR3 is TGTGCCAGCAGCTTATTACGAAGGGGAGGCGAGCAGTACTTC. It codes for CASSLLRRGGEQYF.

There are a few counts of this clone. The V and J genes are TRBV2 and TRBJ1-2; 9 positions agree with TRBD1. This CDR3 has 15 residues. CDR1 SNHLY and CDR2 FYNNEI come from the germline V gene. Trimming cost V 8 bases and J 4 bases; bases outside gene matches: 11. CDR3 residues: CASETGGYYGYGYTF. The CDR3 coding sequence is TGTGCCAGCGAGACAGGGGGGTATTACGGCTATGGCTACACCTTC.

With regard to this clone: Other DNA sequences in the same sample also yield this CDR3. The J gene is TRBJ1-5, the V gene TRBV5-1; the D is unclear. CDR1 and CDR2 (germline): SGHRS, YFSETQ. The CDR3 is made up of 14 amino acids. Trimming stripped 4 bases from V and 3 bases from J, with 11 bases between. CDR3 sequence (DNA): TGCGCCAGCAGCCCGTCGGGATCCAATCAGCCCCAGCATTTT. It encodes CASSPSGSNQPQHF.

This rearrangement joins TRBV3-1 (or the pseudogene TRBV3-2) to TRBJ1-3; no clear D gene. The CDR3 length is 14 residues. Trimming removed 4 bases at V and 0 bases at J, with 7 bases between. From germline, CDR1 is LGHDT and CDR2 YNNKEL (reference sequence). The CDR3 sequence is CASSPDFSGNTIYF. The CDR3 DNA is TGTGCCAGCAGCCCAGATTTCTCTGGAAACACCATATATTTT.

The J gene is TRBJ1-2, the V gene TRBV20-1, with a possible D match to TRBD1 (5 bases). Between the trimmed V and J ends, which lost 3 bases and 4 bases, there was a span of 18 bases. This CDR3 is built from 15 residues. The germline gives CDR1 DFQATT, CDR2 SNEGSKA (reference sequence). DNA of the CDR3: TGCAGTGCTAGTGTCACGGGACTGACGACCTATGGCTACACCTTC. Translated: CSASVTGLTTYGYTF.

This CDR3 is CASSFPTPTGLKGYTF. CDR3 DNA: TGTGCCAGCAGTTTTCCCACCCCGACAGGGTTGAAGGGCTACACCTTC. This chain uses TRBV28 with TRBJ1-2; 7 bases are shared with TRBD1. CDR1 is MDHEN, CDR2 SYDVKM, per germline. V was pared by 3 bases and J by 8 bases, with 15 bases of the junction left unmatched. The CDR3 has 16 residues.

This rearrangement joins TRBV28 to TRBJ1-2; D is undetermined. Trimming shortened V by 6 bases and J by 0 bases, and 14 bases separated the two germline ends. Germline loops: CDR1 MDHEN, CDR2 SYDVKM. This CDR3 is built from 15 residues. The CDR3 DNA is TGTGCCAGCAGCTCTGGGCCCGCAGCTAACTATGGCTACACCTTC. Translation gives CASSSGPAANYGYTF.

The chain joins TRBV7-3 to TRBJ1-3, with TRBD1 as a possible D gene (6 bases). Between the trimmed V and J ends, which lost 5 bases and 1 base, there was a span of 9 bases. Germline assignment: CDR1 SGHTA and CDR2 FQGTGA. This CDR3 is 14 amino acids long. Here the CDR3 DNA reads TGTGCCAGCAGCCCAGGGACATCTGGAAACACCATATATTTT. It encodes CASSPGTSGNTIYF.